This TCR beta chain was observed in a study of blood T cell repertoires in COVID-19. In the study overall: Donors in the United States, Italy and Spain gave samples during acute or convalescent COVID-19. The cDNA or gDNA used as material had been derived from T cells, B-cell-depleted T cells, or PBMCs.

This clone was recorded once. Original processing methods: Scientists estimated how many nucleated cells there were by amplifying reference gene primers. Only in-frame clones appear in the TCRdb table, and some are missing; sequencing was by immunoSEQ multiplex PCR. V and J calls and clone size are copied from that table; D and trimming were computed from the DNA. The table shows some 89,000 clones, with about nine tenths occurring only once. Trimming shortened V by 7 bases and J by 1 base, and 11 bases separated the two germline ends. The CDR3 spans 13 residues. CDR1 is SNHLY, CDR2 FYNNEI, per germline.

The receptor was isolated from a man in his 60s with acute or convalescent COVID-19. The genes are TRBV2 and TRBJ2-7, with D possibly TRBD1 on 5 matching bases. Specimen: peripheral blood. The CDR3 region has the DNA TGTGCCAGCAAAGGGGCCAGTTCCTACGAGCAGTACTTC. This encodes CASKGASSYEQYF.